This TCR beta chain was sequenced during a study of OX40 agonist ivuxolimab in advanced cancers. This clone has more than one count but fewer than ten. V lost 0 bases to trimming and J lost 5 bases; unmatched junction nucleotides: 13. This CDR3 is built from 17 residues. CDR1 and CDR2 from the germline V gene are SGHAT and FQNNGV. The repertoire was sequenced with immunoSEQ multiplex PCR; TCRdb's copy has only in-frame clones and lacks some. The data show about 39,000 clones, about 90% seen once. This sequence joins TRBV11-2 and TRBJ2-7; TRBD2 matches 7 bases. Sequenced here: CD4+ or CD8+ T cells sorted from blood, sampled in a trial of the OX40 agonist ivuxolimab. The clonotype originates from an adult with an advanced solid tumor such as melanoma, head and neck, liver or kidney cancer. The CDR3 DNA is TGTGCCAGCAGCTTAGATCAGAGCGGGGCCTGGGGGAACGAGCAGTACTTC. Protein: CASSLDQSGAWGNEQYF.